This TCR beta chain originates from a study of T cells after posttransplantation cyclophosphamide. Study-wide results and limits: TRB clonality was highly associated with recipient CMV seropositivity and reactivation. Later blood repertoires were often dominated by clones from the donor CD8+ memory compartment. Tissue-infiltrating T cells from skin or gut overlapped little with blood T cells.

The table came from immunoSEQ multiplex PCR; TCRdb's copy has only in-frame clones and leaves some out. The table includes 18,000 or so clones, over 80% detected once. Worth noting for this clone: Its matching antigen is unknown.

This related bone marrow graft donor gave peripheral blood on the day of marrow donation. The V gene lost 4 bases and the J gene lost 1 base, with 11 bases spanning the gap. The CDR3 runs 15 residues. Germline values: CDR1 LGHNA, CDR2 YSLEER. The source material was memory CD4+ T cells sorted from blood. This sequence originates from a man aged 25 to 40 in good health and a related stem cell transplant donor. The chain joins TRBV4-3 to TRBJ2-4, with no clear D. CDR3 DNA sequence: TGCGCCAGCAGCCCAAGCGTGCGGGCCAAAAACATTCAGTACTTC. Translation gives CASSPSVRAKNIQYF.